These T cell receptor beta chains were read from a single sample in a study of control samples from healthy donors and cancer patients. Method: immunoSEQ multiplex PCR; TCRdb's copy keeps in-frame clones and lacks some. Of 20,000 to 30,000 clones in the sample, around 90% are singletons; the top ten hold around 15%. The sample consisted of PBMCs. The receptors here all came from a middle-aged man with lung cancer. Both conserved end residues are part of each CDR3. The order of the fields is clone size, J gene, D gene, V gene, CDR3 DNA, CDR3 protein. A D gene is named only where the DNA matches it firmly. Only some rows state a clone size, as once, few, many or a class for expanded clones.

.	TRBJ1-5	.	TRBV2	TGTGCCAGCAGCCTGACAGGAATTGTGGCAGCGGACAATCCCCAGCATTTT	CASSLTGIVAADNPQHF
.	TRBJ1-3	.	TRBV10-1	TGCGCCAGCAGTGAACGTCACGGTTCTGGAAACACCATATATTTT	CASSERHGSGNTIYF
.	TRBJ1-2	.	TRBV6-5	TGTGCCAGCAGTTACTCTGGGGGGGATAGTGGCTACACCTTC	CASSYSGGDSGYTF
.	TRBJ1-2	.	TRBV19	TGTGCCAGTAGTATAGCCTATGGCTACACCTTC	CASSIAYGYTF
.	TRBJ2-1	.	TRBV18	TGTGCCAGCTCACCAAATAACAGAAACTACAATGAGCAGTTCTTC	CASSPNNRNYNEQFF
.	TRBJ1-1	.	TRBV12-5	TGTGCTAGTGGTTTGCCCCCAGGCAGGGGCATACCTGTGAACACTGAAGCTTTCTTT	CASGLPPGRGIPVNTEAFF
.	TRBJ1-2	.	TRBV5-1	TGCGCCAGCAGCTTGGCCCTCCCTAACTATGGCTACACCTTC	CASSLALPNYGYTF
.	TRBJ1-2	.	TRBV30	TGTGCCTGGAGTGTACCGGAGACGCCCGGAAAGTGGACCTTC	CAWSVPETPGKWTF
.	TRBJ1-1	.	TRBV3-1/TRBV3-2	TGTGCCAGCAGCCAAGATCCGCACCGGGCTTTCTTT	CASSQDPHRAFF
.	TRBJ2-7	.	TRBV2	TGTGCCAGCAGTGTAGGGAACTCCTACGAGCAGTACTTC	CASSVGNSYEQYF
.	TRBJ1-1	.	TRBV10-1	TGCGCCAACTGGGCCCAGGAGAACACTGAAGCTTTCTTT	CANWAQENTEAFF
once	TRBJ2-3	TRBD2	TRBV7-2	TGTGCCAGCAGCATCGGACTAGCGGGGGCCAGCACAGATACGCAGTATTTT	CASSIGLAGASTDTQYF
once	TRBJ1-2	.	TRBV3-1/TRBV3-2	TGTGCCAGCAGCCATTACACAGTGGAACATGGCTACACCTTC	CASSHYTVEHGYTF
.	TRBJ2-6	.	TRBV4-3	TGCGCCAGCAGCCAAGATCTCGGCTACTCTGGGGCCAACGTCCTGACTTTC	CASSQDLGYSGANVLTF
.	TRBJ1-2	.	TRBV27	TGTGCCAGCAGTTTCGGGACTGCGGATGGCTACACCTTC	CASSFGTADGYTF